The 26 T cell receptor beta chains given below trace back to one sample, sequenced in a study of identical twins. TCRdb passed the 5' RACE reads through MiXCR, listing each CDR3 protein once. The sample lists about 530,000 distinct CDR3 sequences; around 15% were seen once. These data are also associated with another study on yellow fever vaccine responses in identical twins.

Sequenced: CD4+ T cells sorted from blood. Every receptor here comes from a woman aged 18-35 years in good health.

This chain connects TRBV6-1 to TRBJ2-5; maybe TRBD1 (5 bases). With 3 bases removed from V and 5 bases from J, the gap between germline ends came to 13 bases. This CDR3 spans 14 amino acids. Looked up from germline, CDR1 is MNHNS and CDR2 is SASEGT. CDR3 sequence (DNA): TGTGCCAGCAGTGATTCAGGGTCATGGGAGACCCAGTACTTC. As protein: CASSDSGSWETQYF.

This clonotype was detected only a few times. The chain combines TRBV3-1 with TRBJ1-1, with 7 bases identical to TRBD1. Looked up from germline, CDR1 is LGHDT and CDR2 is YNNKEL (reference sequence). Trimming took 1 base from V and 8 from J; bases not matched to a gene: 7. The CDR3 covers 14 residues. CDR3 residues: CASSQVAGGTEAFF. DNA for the CDR3: TGTGCCAGCAGCCAAGTAGCAGGGGGAACCGAAGCTTTCTTT.

This chain uses TRBV12-3 or TRBV12-4 with TRBJ1-1; tentatively, D is TRBD1 (6 bases). This CDR3 has 13 amino acids. Between the trimmed V and J ends, which lost 2 bases and 5 bases, there was a span of 9 bases. CDR3 sequence: CASSLTGWTEAFF. The DNA for the CDR3 is TGTGCCAGCAGTTTAACAGGGTGGACTGAAGCTTTCTTT.

This clonotype was observed a handful of times. The chain uses TRBV5-1 and TRBJ2-7, with D unclear. Germline V gene data show CDR1 as SGHRS and CDR2 as YFSETQ. The CDR3 has 15 residues. Trimming pared 4 bases from V and 1 base from J, leaving 15 bases between. This CDR3 reads CASSDPGTLSYEQYF. CDR3 in DNA: TGCGCCAGCAGCGATCCTGGAACCTTATCCTACGAGCAGTACTTC.

The J gene is TRBJ1-4, the V gene TRBV5-1; no definite D call. Trimming cost V 0 bases and J 9 bases, with 0 bases left between them. Germline V lookup: CDR1 SGHRS, CDR2 YFSETQ. The CDR3 contains 10 residues. As DNA, the CDR3 is TGCGCCAGCAGCTTGGAAAAACTGTTTTTT. Translating gives CASSLEKLFF.

This clonotype turned up a few times. This chain uses TRBV4-2 with TRBJ2-5, with 8 positions matching TRBD2. After removal of 0 bases from V and 2 bases from J, the junction contained 5 bases not matched to a gene. The V gene's germline CDR1 is LGHNA and CDR2 YNFKEQ. The CDR3 totals 16 residues. The CDR3: CASSQDVGTRQETQYF. The CDR3 bases are TGTGCCAGCAGCCAAGATGTGGGGACTAGACAAGAGACCCAGTACTTC.

This clonotype was picked up a small number of times. This sequence joins TRBV3-1 and TRBJ2-4; maybe TRBD1 (8 bases). The V gene's germline CDR1 is LGHDT and CDR2 YNNKEL (reference sequence). The germline V and J ends were trimmed by 4 bases and 5 bases, with 18 bases remaining between them. The CDR3 has 16 residues. The CDR3 coding sequence is TGTGCCAGCAGCCCGGGAGGACAGGGAGGCCAAAACATTCAGTACTTC. Translating gives CASSPGGQGGQNIQYF. Combining the CDR3 with reference TRBV3-1 and TRBJ2-4 gives the whole variable domain DTAVSQTPKYLVTQMGNDKSIKCEQNLGHDTMYWYKQDSKKFLKIMFSYNNKELIINETVPNRFSPKSPDKAHLNLHINSLELGDSAVYFCASSPGGQGGQNIQYFGAGTRLSVL.

The J gene is TRBJ2-2, the V gene TRBV5-1; 7 nucleotides line up with TRBD1. In germline, CDR1 is SGHRS, CDR2 YFSETQ. With V trimmed by 2 bases and J by 0 bases, 16 bases remained unmatched. CDR3 length: 20 amino acids. The CDR3 sequence: CASSLFFNSGQAANTGELFF. The CDR3 DNA sequence: TGCGCCAGCAGCTTATTTTTCAACTCAGGACAGGCGGCGAACACCGGGGAGCTGTTTTTT.

This clonotype was seen a handful of times. V and J are TRBV6-1 and TRBJ2-7, with 7 positions matching TRBD1. The V and J ends lost 11 bases and 4 bases, in that order; junction bases with no gene match: 8. This CDR3 region has 12 residues. Germline V CDR1 and CDR2: MNHNS, SASEGT. The CDR3 spells CASGQTEYEQYF. DNA of the CDR3: TGTGCCTCGGGACAGACCGAATACGAGCAGTACTTC.

The table lists this clonotype with a few counts. V is TRBV5-1 and J is TRBJ1-6; TRBD1 is a possible D gene (5 bases). This CDR3 comprises 16 residues. V lost 0 bases to trimming and J lost 6 bases, with 13 bases between them. The germline V gene encodes CDR1 SGHRS and CDR2 YFSETQ. The CDR3 loop reads CASSLAGTGGNSPLHF. CDR3 nucleotides: TGCGCCAGCAGCTTGGCGGGGACCGGGGGTAATTCACCCCTCCACTTT.

This clonotype was seen more than once but under ten times. The J gene is TRBJ2-5, the V gene TRBV9, with TRBD2 matching over 7 bases. CDR1 SGDLS and CDR2 YYNGEE come from the germline V gene. Unmatched junction bases numbered 4, after V lost 0 bases and J lost 2 bases. CDR3 length: 15 residues. The CDR3 DNA reads as TGTGCCAGCAGCGTAGCGGCGGGGGAGCAAGAGACCCAGTACTTC. Translated: CASSVAAGEQETQYF.

A few counts support this clonotype. The chain carries TRBV5-1 and TRBJ2-1; no definite D call. Germline loops: CDR1 SGHRS, CDR2 YFSETQ. This CDR3 is 16 amino acids long. Trimming pared 0 bases from V and 2 bases from J, leaving 12 bases between. CDR3 protein: CASSLGLGTPYNEQFF. DNA of the CDR3: TGCGCCAGCAGCTTGGGTCTAGGAACGCCCTACAATGAGCAGTTCTTC.

This chain uses TRBV6-1 with TRBJ2-1; the match to TRBD2 covers 9 bases. CDR1 and CDR2 (germline): MNHNS, SASEGT. V lost 6 bases to trimming and J lost 7 bases; unmatched junction nucleotides: 10. The CDR3 is 15 residues long. CDR3 residues: CASRDKREVWNEQFF. The DNA for the CDR3 is TGTGCCAGCAGAGACAAGCGGGAGGTTTGGAATGAGCAGTTCTTC.

This clonotype showed up just a few times. V and J are TRBV3-1 and TRBJ2-1; D is unclear. The CDR3 runs to 17 residues. Germline lookup yields CDR1 LGHDT and CDR2 YNNKEL (reference sequence). Trimming shortened V by 3 bases and J by 0 bases, and 15 bases separated the two germline ends. The CDR3 here is CASSHSSWTSSYNEQFF. The CDR3 bases are TGTGCCAGCAGCCACTCTAGTTGGACCAGCTCCTACAATGAGCAGTTCTTC.

This rearrangement joins TRBV20-1 to TRBJ2-3; perhaps TRBD2 as D (6 bases). The CDR3 spans 15 residues. The germline CDR1 and CDR2 sequences are DFQATT and SNEGSKA (reference sequence). Trimming took 0 bases from V and 0 from J, leaving 10 bases between them. Here the CDR3 reads CSARDQDYSTDTQYF. The CDR3, as DNA: TGCAGTGCTAGAGACCAGGACTACAGCACAGATACGCAGTATTTT.

V usage is TRBV14 and J usage is TRBJ2-5; D perhaps matches TRBD1 (5 bases). The CDR3 consists of 15 residues. From germline, CDR1 is SGHDN and CDR2 FVKESK. Deletions cut 1 base from V and 5 bases from J, with 14 bases between. The CDR3 DNA sequence: TGTGCCAGCAGCCAAGTAAGGGGCGTGGCGGAGACCCAGTACTTC. Its protein is CASSQVRGVAETQYF. Combining the CDR3 with reference TRBV14 and TRBJ2-5 gives the whole variable domain EAGVTQFPSHSVIEKGQTVTLRCDPISGHDNLYWYRRVMGKEIKFLLHFVKESKQDESGMPNNRFLAERTGGTYSTLKVQPAELEDSGVYFCASSQVRGVAETQYFGPGTRLLVL.

The V and J genes are TRBV20-1 and TRBJ2-3, with 7 bases fitting TRBD2. The CDR3 is 15 amino acids. V was clipped by 0 bases and J by 5 bases; unmatched bases: 8. CDR1 is DFQATT, CDR2 SNEGSKA, per germline (reference sequence). The DNA of the CDR3 is TGCAGTGCTAGAGAGGTCCGGGGAGGGTTAGATACGCAGTATTTT. It translates to CSAREVRGGLDTQYF.

This clonotype was seen at least ten times. The rearrangement uses TRBV12-3 or TRBV12-4 and TRBJ2-7; D not certain. The CDR3 loop spans 14 amino acids. Trimming took off 1 base at V and 0 bases at J, with 7 bases between the two ends. The CDR3 spells CASSLGVNSYEQYF. In DNA form, the CDR3 reads TGTGCCAGCAGTTTAGGGGTCAACTCCTACGAGCAGTACTTC.

This clonotype has more than one count but fewer than ten. V is TRBV6-1 and J is TRBJ2-2; 14 bases are shared with TRBD2. CDR1 is MNHNS and CDR2 is SASEGT in the germline V gene. V shed 5 bases, J shed 6 bases, and the junction held 5 bases outside the gene matches. The CDR3 totals 16 residues. The CDR3 sequence: CASSTLTSGGAGELFF. The CDR3 nucleotides read TGTGCCAGCAGTACCTTGACTAGCGGGGGGGCCGGGGAGCTGTTTTTT.

V and J are TRBV6-2 or TRBV6-3 and TRBJ2-2, with D possibly being TRBD1 (6 bases). Trimming shortened V by 7 bases and J by 0 bases, and 9 bases separated the two germline ends. The length of the CDR3 is 14 residues. Germline V gene lookup returns CDR1 MNHEY and CDR2 SVGEGT. The CDR3 reads CASKQGTNTGELFF. The CDR3 DNA reads as TGTGCCAGCAAACAGGGTACGAACACCGGGGAGCTGTTTTTT.

This chain connects TRBV4-2 to TRBJ2-7; TRBD1 agrees at 11 bases. V trimming: 1 base; J trimming: 3 bases; junction bases outside the gene matches: 11. The CDR3 runs 18 residues. CDR1 and CDR2 (germline): LGHNA, YNFKEQ. CDR3 nucleotide sequence: TGTGCCAGCAGCCAAGTCGGGACAGGGGGTGATGGATTCTACGAGCAGTACTTC. Amino acids: CASSQVGTGGDGFYEQYF.

This clonotype has a count of ten or more. The chain employs TRBV3-1 and TRBJ2-5; D remains unclear. The germline V gene has CDR1 LGHDT and CDR2 YNNKEL (reference sequence). The CDR3 totals 11 residues. V lost 0 bases, J lost 4 bases, and 0 bases lay in between. CDR3 amino acids: CASSQEETQYF. The CDR3 region has the DNA TGTGCCAGCAGCCAAGAAGAGACCCAGTACTTC.

V gene TRBV7-2 combines with J gene TRBJ2-2; a possible D gene is TRBD1 (6 bases). This CDR3 is 15 amino acids long. The V gene lost 1 base and the J gene lost 3 bases, with 9 bases spanning the gap. Germline values: CDR1 SGHTA, CDR2 FQGNSA. The CDR3 nucleotides read TGTGCCAGCAGCTTAGAGGGGACACACACCGGGGAGCTGTTTTTT. Residues: CASSLEGTHTGELFF.

The gene calls are TRBV12-3 or TRBV12-4 and TRBJ1-1; weak D call: TRBD1 (6 bases). With 2 bases removed from V and 4 bases from J, the gap between germline ends came to 11 bases. The CDR3 covers 14 residues. The DNA for the CDR3 is TGTGCCAGCAGTTTATCACAGGGAGGCACTGAAGCTTTCTTT. It is translated as CASSLSQGGTEAFF.

The sample holds a few counts of this clonotype. The chain links TRBV5-5 to TRBJ2-7; the match to TRBD1 covers 8 bases. Germline V gene sequence: CDR1 SGHKS, CDR2 YYEKEE (reference sequence). With 0 bases clipped from V and 3 bases from J, the junction kept 5 bases outside the gene matches. The CDR3 extends over 15 amino acids. CDR3 sequence: CASSLGQGTFYEQYV. CDR3 in DNA: TGTGCCAGCAGCTTGGGACAGGGGACCTTCTACGAGCAGTACGTC.

The chain links TRBV15 to TRBJ2-1; 9 nucleotides line up with TRBD2. Germline V CDR1 and CDR2: LNHNV, YYDKDF (reference sequence). The CDR3 sequence is 16 residues long. V lost 0 bases to trimming and J lost 5 bases; unmatched junction nucleotides: 5. The CDR3 region is CATSRDGVAGDNEQFF. In DNA, the CDR3 is TGTGCCACCAGCAGAGATGGGGTAGCGGGAGACAATGAGCAGTTCTTC.